Shown below are 17 T cell receptor beta chains from a single sample sequenced in a study of cytomegalovirus exposure and HLA in healthy donors. The PCR ran on 60 Vbeta and 13 Jbeta primers. Clones were sequenced by immunoSEQ multiplex PCR, and TCRdb holds only the in-frame ones, with some missing. The sample includes 140,000 or so clones, about four fifths of them seen just once. Sequenced material: PBMCs. The receptors were gathered from a man in his forties in good health and CMV-seronegative.

Regarding this clone: This likely comes from a read error, as the CDR3 has no conserved phenylalanine or tryptophan at its end. V gene TRBV19 combines with J gene TRBJ2-7; a weak D match, TRBD1 (5 bases). The CDR3 loop spans 12 amino acids. Germline loops: CDR1 LNHDA, CDR2 SQIVND (reference sequence). Trimming pared 3 bases from V and 6 bases from J, leaving 9 bases between. CDR3 protein: CASSIWGGEQYL. The DNA for the CDR3 is TGTGCCAGTAGTATCTGGGGCGGCGAGCAGTACCTC.

The chain employs TRBV29-1 and TRBJ2-1; 7 nucleotides match TRBD1. This CDR3 contains 12 residues. Germline V gene sequence: CDR1 SQVTM, CDR2 ANQGSEA. The ends lost 6 bases at V and 8 bases at J; junction bases unmatched: 7. The CDR3: CSVERGLDEQFF. The CDR3 nucleotides read TGCAGCGTCGAAAGGGGGCTGGATGAGCAGTTCTTC.

The V call is TRBV6-5, the J call TRBJ2-2, with 7 bases matching TRBD2. Losses at the gene ends were 7 bases for V and 2 bases for J; bases not matched to a gene: 7. The CDR3 covers 15 residues. The germline V gene has CDR1 MNHEY and CDR2 SVGAGI. CDR3 residues: CASNGAGTNTGELFF. CDR3 coding DNA: TGTGCCAGCAATGGAGCGGGGACTAACACCGGGGAGCTGTTTTTT.

This clone was seen more than once but under ten times. The chain is built from TRBV5-1 and TRBJ1-2; 7 positions agree with TRBD1. Germline-derived CDR1 and CDR2 are SGHRS and YFSETQ. The CDR3 contains 15 residues. V gave up 3 bases and J gave up 4 bases; unmatched junction bases: 9. CDR3 sequence reads: CASSYNQQGIYGYTF. Written as DNA, the CDR3 is TGCGCCAGCAGCTACAATCAACAGGGGATCTATGGCTACACCTTC.

This clone was counted between two and nine times. V is TRBV5-1 and J is TRBJ1-2; TRBD1 agrees at 7 bases. Germline values: CDR1 SGHRS, CDR2 YFSETQ. With V trimmed by 4 bases and J by 4 bases, 4 bases remained unmatched. There are 13 residues in the CDR3. This chain's CDR3 is CASSTGQAYGYTF. The CDR3 bases are TGCGCCAGCAGCACCGGACAGGCCTATGGCTACACCTTC.

The rearrangement joins TRBV6-5 to TRBJ1-5; D is possibly TRBD1 (5 bases). The CDR3 runs to 13 residues. Trimming took 9 bases from V and 4 from J, leaving 13 bases between them. Looked up from germline, CDR1 is MNHEY and CDR2 is SVGAGI. The CDR3 loop reads CARKGRVNQPQHF. For the CDR3, the DNA is TGTGCCAGGAAGGGCAGGGTAAATCAGCCCCAGCATTTT.

This chain links TRBV28 with TRBJ1-1; 12 bases align to TRBD1. J gave up 9 bases and V 6 bases, and 11 bases lay outside the gene matches. The CDR3 loop spans 15 amino acids. Germline CDR1 and CDR2: MDHEN and SYDVKM. In DNA, the CDR3 is TGTGCCAGCAGCCATTCCGGGACAGGGGGCGGCCAAGCTTTCTTT. Translation: CASSHSGTGGGQAFF. Together with reference TRBV28 and TRBJ1-1, the CDR3 gives the full variable domain: DVKVTQSSRYLVKRTGEKVFLECVQDMDHENMFWYRQDPGLGLRLIYFSYDVKMKEKGDIPEGYSVSREKKERFSLILESASTNQTSMYLCASSHSGTGGGQAFFGQGTRLTVV.

This clone showed up just once. The chain links TRBV19 to TRBJ2-7; 10 nucleotides agree with TRBD1. This CDR3 is 14 amino acids long. Unmatched junction bases numbered 4, after V lost 4 bases and J lost 4 bases. The germline CDR1 and CDR2 sequences are LNHDA and SQIVND (reference sequence). CDR3 sequence: CASSRRDRGYEQYF. CDR3 in DNA: TGTGCCAGTAGTAGAAGGGACAGGGGATACGAGCAGTACTTC.

The chain uses TRBV19 and TRBJ2-4, with 11 bases fitting TRBD1. The J segment lost 3 bases and the V segment lost 0 bases, leaving 13 bases of the junction unmatched. The CDR3 covers 20 residues. Germline lookup yields CDR1 LNHDA and CDR2 SQIVND (reference sequence). The CDR3 region has the DNA TGTGCCAGTAGTATAGATCTGGGAGGACAGGGGGCTGGAGGCAAAAACATTCAGTACTTC. As protein: CASSIDLGGQGAGGKNIQYF.

Details on this clone: In the same sample, other DNA sequences code for this CDR3. The V gene is TRBV7-9, the J gene TRBJ1-1; D is possibly TRBD1 (5 bases). CDR1 SEHNR and CDR2 FQNEAQ come from the germline V gene (reference sequence). This CDR3 has 15 residues. Trimming removed 0 bases at V and 4 bases at J, with 12 bases between. CDR3 nucleotides: TGTGCCAGCAGCTTAGCCCGAACAGGCTTCACTGAAGCTTTCTTT. Translated, it gives CASSLARTGFTEAFF. Complete variable domain (other parts from reference TRBV7-9 and TRBJ1-1): DTGVSQNPRHKITKRGQNVTFRCDPISEHNRLYWYRQTLGQGPEFLTYFQNEAQLEKSRLLSDRFSAERPKGSFSTLEIQRTEQGDSAMYLCASSLARTGFTEAFFGQGTRLTVV.

This chain connects TRBV19 to TRBJ2-5, with 15 bases fitting TRBD2. V shed 5 bases, J shed 1 base, and the junction held 5 bases outside the gene matches. CDR1 is LNHDA and CDR2 is SQIVND in the germline V gene (reference sequence). This CDR3 comprises 17 residues. CDR3 bases: TGTGCCAGTAGTTGGACTAGCGGGGGGGCCCTCCAAGAGACCCAGTACTTC. As protein: CASSWTSGGALQETQYF.

The rearrangement joins TRBV27 to TRBJ1-6; 9 bases align to TRBD1. The germline gives CDR1 MNHEY, CDR2 SMNVEV (reference sequence). The CDR3 has 16 amino acids. With V trimmed by 5 bases and J by 2 bases, 4 bases remained unmatched. The CDR3: CASSPRQGAYNSPLHF. In DNA, the CDR3 is TGTGCCAGCAGTCCAAGACAGGGGGCCTATAATTCACCCCTCCACTTT.

V usage is TRBV5-1 and J usage is TRBJ1-4; a weak D match, TRBD1 (6 bases). The CDR3 runs 16 residues. The V end lost 4 bases, the J end lost 0 bases, and 13 bases lay between the germline ends. CDR1 and CDR2 (germline): SGHRS, YFSETQ. The CDR3: CASSPGQSATNEKLFF. The CDR3 nucleotides read TGCGCCAGCAGCCCCGGACAGAGTGCAACTAATGAAAAACTGTTTTTT.

V usage is TRBV7-9 and J usage is TRBJ1-2, with TRBD1 identical over 7 bases. The V and J ends lost 6 bases and 3 bases, in that order; junction bases with no gene match: 13. Germline V gene data show CDR1 as SEHNR and CDR2 as FQNEAQ (reference sequence). The length of the CDR3 is 16 residues. The CDR3 DNA reads TGTGCCAGCAGACTTAGACAGGGCCCCTTTGACTATGGCTACACCTTC. Translation: CASRLRQGPFDYGYTF.

The gene calls are TRBV18 and TRBJ1-2; TRBD1 is a possible D gene (6 bases). V lost 3 bases, J lost 8 bases, and 13 bases lay in between. The length of the CDR3 is 13 residues. Germline V gene lookup returns CDR1 KGHSH and CDR2 LQKENI. Written as DNA, the CDR3 is TGTGCCAGCTCACCGGAACAGGGCTCGGGCTACACCTTC. This translates into CASSPEQGSGYTF.

The chain recombines TRBV7-9 with TRBJ2-7; 7 nucleotides line up with TRBD1. The V gene end was trimmed by 5 bases and the J gene end by 2 bases; junction bases not matched to a gene: 6. Germline CDR1 SEHNR, CDR2 FQNEAQ (reference sequence). The CDR3 runs to 14 residues. The CDR3 loop is CASSPRQGPYEQYF. For the CDR3, the DNA is TGTGCCAGCAGCCCTCGACAGGGCCCCTACGAGCAGTACTTC.

This clone has only one observation. The J gene is TRBJ2-7, the V gene TRBV29-1; D is unclear. Germline V lookup: CDR1 SQVTM, CDR2 ANQGSEA. The CDR3 has 13 residues. Between the trimmed V and J ends, which lost 3 bases and 4 bases, there was a span of 13 bases. The CDR3 DNA sequence: TGCAGCGTTGATTCGGGTAGGAATTACGAGCAGTACTTC. Translating it yields CSVDSGRNYEQYF.